The clone carrying this TCR beta chain was seen once. The data were obtained in a study of T cell changes during pregnancy in multiple sclerosis. Some clones are missing from TCRdb's copy, which holds only in-frame ones; the method was immunoSEQ multiplex PCR. Of approximately 66,000 clones listed, 80% to 95% are singletons. Sequencing used peripheral blood, obtained in the third trimester of pregnancy. The receptor was isolated from a female donor in good health, enrolled as a control in a pregnancy study.

CDR3 in amino acids: CASSLASGLVEKLFF. For the CDR3, the DNA is TGTGCCAGCAGCTTAGCGAGTGGGCTGGTAGAAAAACTGTTTTTT. This chain uses TRBV7-2 with TRBJ1-4, with no clear D. Germline V CDR1 and CDR2: SGHTA, FQGNSA. V lost 0 bases, J lost 8 bases, and 13 bases lay in between. CDR3 size: 15 residues.